The 25 T cell receptor beta chains in this list originate from one sample, sequenced in a study of blood T cell repertoires in COVID-19. Sequenced by immunoSEQ multiplex PCR; TCRdb stores in-frame clones only, minus some. The data hold more than 95,000 clones, with approximately 83% observed a single time. Sequencing was performed on peripheral blood. The receptors were sampled from a man between 45 and 60 years old with acute or convalescent COVID-19.

The chain couples TRBV10-1 to TRBJ2-2; D is undetermined. Germline values: CDR1 WNHNN, CDR2 SYGVQD (reference sequence). This CDR3 region has 16 residues. V shed 5 bases and J shed 5 bases, with 18 bases lying between them. CDR3 region: CASSKVGVPGTGELFF. In DNA, the CDR3 is TGCGCCAGCAGTAAAGTAGGAGTTCCCGGGACCGGGGAGCTGTTTTTT.

The count of this clone is one. The CDR3 region is CSVGGSLYEQYF. CDR3 in DNA: TGCAGCGTCGGAGGGTCCCTCTACGAGCAGTACTTC. This chain joins TRBV29-1 and TRBJ2-7; perhaps TRBD2 as D (6 bases). The germline V and J ends were trimmed by 6 bases and 3 bases, with 12 bases remaining between them. CDR1 and CDR2 (germline): SQVTM, ANQGSEA. The CDR3 is made up of 12 amino acids.

CDR3 region: CASSLAYQLAPYEQYF. For the CDR3, the DNA is TGTGCCAGCAGCTTGGCCTACCAACTAGCCCCCTACGAGCAGTACTTC. The rearrangement joins TRBV11-2 to TRBJ2-7; D perhaps matches TRBD2 (6 bases). V gave up 3 bases and J gave up 2 bases, with 17 bases separating them. CDR1 is SGHAT and CDR2 is FQNNGV in the germline V gene. CDR3 length equals 16 residues.

This clone was detected only a few times. The V and J genes are TRBV5-1 and TRBJ2-1; TRBD1 is a possible D gene (6 bases). V was pared by 1 base and J by 0 bases, with 11 bases between. CDR1 is SGHRS, CDR2 YFSETQ, per germline. There are 16 residues in the CDR3. CDR3 in DNA: TGCGCCAGCAGCTTGAAGGGGGAAAGCTCCTACAATGAGCAGTTCTTC. It specifies CASSLKGESSYNEQFF.

This rearrangement joins TRBV5-1 to TRBJ2-7; TRBD2 is a possible D gene (5 bases). Germline CDR1 reads SGHRS; CDR2 reads YFSETQ. The CDR3 consists of 13 residues. V lost 3 bases to trimming and J lost 5 bases, with 12 bases between them. The CDR3 region has the DNA TGCGCCAGCAGCTCACGGCCGGGAAACGAGCAGTACTTC. Protein product: CASSSRPGNEQYF.

The chain links TRBV5-1 to TRBJ1-1, with TRBD1 identical over 8 bases. V trimming: 2 bases; J trimming: 4 bases; junction bases outside the gene matches: 4. Germline assignment: CDR1 SGHRS and CDR2 YFSETQ. The CDR3 consists of 14 residues. The chain's CDR3 is CASSLQGVGTEAFF. CDR3 bases: TGCGCCAGCAGCTTACAGGGGGTCGGCACTGAAGCTTTCTTT.

V gene TRBV11-2 combines with J gene TRBJ1-2, with D maybe TRBD1 (6 bases). CDR1 and CDR2 (germline): SGHAT, FQNNGV. The CDR3 spans 13 residues. Trimming removed 6 bases at V and 4 bases at J, with 12 bases between. The CDR3 region has the DNA TGTGCCAGCAGACCGGACAGTAGCTATGGCTACACCTTC. Its translation: CASRPDSSYGYTF.

This chain connects TRBV29-1 to TRBJ1-2; D possibly corresponds to TRBD1 (6 bases). V was cut by 0 bases and J by 2 bases, with 10 bases left in between. CDR3 size: 14 residues. The germline CDR1 and CDR2 sequences are SQVTM and ANQGSEA. This CDR3 reads CSVEEGHTNYGYTF. CDR3 DNA sequence: TGCAGCGTTGAAGAGGGACACACGAACTATGGCTACACCTTC.

V is TRBV5-8 and J is TRBJ1-2, with D unresolved. The CDR3 loop spans 13 amino acids. V was trimmed by 4 bases and J by 5 bases, leaving 12 bases between them. Germline V CDR1 and CDR2: SGHTS, YDEGEE. CDR3 loop: CASSVMSYYGYTF. The CDR3 DNA sequence: TGTGCCAGCAGCGTCATGTCCTATTATGGCTACACCTTC.

The chain has TRBV5-1 and TRBJ1-1; 7 bases match TRBD1. Germline CDR1 is SGHRS and CDR2 is YFSETQ. V trimming: 4 bases; J trimming: 3 bases; junction bases outside the gene matches: 6. The CDR3 is 14 amino acids. The CDR3 sequence is CASSIDRADTEAFF. The CDR3 coding sequence is TGCGCCAGCAGCATCGACAGGGCGGACACTGAAGCTTTCTTT.

The table lists this clone with a few counts. The chain recombines TRBV9 with TRBJ2-1; D may be TRBD2 (6 bases). V was clipped by 2 bases and J by 6 bases, with 15 bases between them. In germline, CDR1 is SGDLS, CDR2 YYNGEE. The CDR3 length is 15 residues. The CDR3 region has the DNA TGTGCCAGCAGCGTCCTCCACGGGGGTAGCAATGAGCAGTTCTTC. Translated, it gives CASSVLHGGSNEQFF.

Concerning this clone itself: A junction boundary mismatches the germline segment, possibly from a read error. This chain connects TRBV30 to TRBJ1-5; 7 bases match TRBD1. The CDR3 has 17 amino acids. The germline V gene encodes CDR1 GTSNPN and CDR2 SVGIG (reference sequence). The DNA for the CDR3 is TGTGCCTGGAAAAAGTCAGGGACAGCTTATAGCGATCAGCCCCAGCATTTT. It translates to CAWKKSGTAYSDQPQHF.

This chain uses TRBV30 with TRBJ2-7, with D possibly matching TRBD2 (5 bases). Germline CDR1 reads GTSNPN; CDR2 reads SVGIG (reference sequence). The CDR3 is made up of 13 amino acids. Trimming removed 1 base from V and 3 bases from J, with 10 bases in between. CDR3 sequence: CAWSAGFDYEQYF. The CDR3 coding sequence is TGTGCCTGGAGTGCGGGGTTCGACTACGAGCAGTACTTC.

The chain has TRBV6-6 and TRBJ2-7; 8 bases agree with TRBD2. CDR1 and CDR2 from the germline V gene are MNHNY and SVGAGI (reference sequence). V trimming: 5 bases; J trimming: 1 base; junction bases outside the gene matches: 4. This CDR3 spans 14 amino acids. CDR3 DNA sequence: TGTGCCAGCAGTACTAGCGGATTATCCTACGAGCAGTACTTC. Amino acids: CASSTSGLSYEQYF.

CDR3 coding DNA: TGTGCCAGCAGCAGGCGACAGGCAGATAATTCACCCCTCCACTTT. Protein: CASSRRQADNSPLHF. The chain has TRBV21-1 and TRBJ1-6; the D segment call TRBD1 is taken from the table without a DNA check. TRBV21-1 is given as a pseudogene. This CDR3 spans 15 amino acids.

This CDR3 is CAWRLSALSLYNEQFF. The CDR3 coding sequence is TGTGCCTGGAGGCTGAGCGCCTTAAGCCTCTACAATGAGCAGTTCTTC. The V gene is TRBV30, the J gene TRBJ2-1; no firm D call. This CDR3 region has 16 residues. Per germline, CDR1 GTSNPN and CDR2 SVGIG (reference sequence). Trimming cost V 3 bases and J 3 bases, with 18 bases left between them.

The chain carries TRBV13 and TRBJ2-4; possible D gene TRBD2, 6 bases. Between the trimmed V and J ends, which lost 5 bases and 0 bases, there was a span of 11 bases. This CDR3 contains 15 residues. The germline gives CDR1 PRHDT, CDR2 FYEKMQ (reference sequence). The chain's CDR3 is CASSTRLGAKNIQYF. In DNA form, the CDR3 reads TGTGCCAGCAGCACCCGACTAGGAGCCAAAAACATTCAGTACTTC.

This chain links TRBV5-8 with TRBJ2-2; D call uncertain. CDR1 and CDR2 (germline): SGHTS, YDEGEE. Trimming shortened V by 0 bases and J by 4 bases, and 7 bases separated the two germline ends. The CDR3 is made up of 14 amino acids. This CDR3 is CASSLGVPTGELFF. The CDR3 DNA sequence: TGTGCCAGCAGCTTGGGAGTTCCCACCGGGGAGCTGTTTTTT.

The chain carries TRBV4-1 and TRBJ1-5; D uncertain. The germline V gene encodes CDR1 MGHRA and CDR2 YSYEKL. The CDR3 consists of 19 residues. V was shortened by 0 bases and J by 2 bases, with 20 bases between the two germline ends. The CDR3 loop reads CASSQDHPSWRDGNQPQHF. The CDR3 bases are TGCGCCAGCAGCCAAGATCATCCATCCTGGCGGGATGGCAATCAGCCCCAGCATTTT.

The count of this clone is one. The V and J genes are TRBV7-3 and TRBJ2-5; tentatively, D is TRBD2 (5 bases). Germline V gene lookup returns CDR1 SGHTA and CDR2 FQGTGA. Between the trimmed V and J ends, which lost 1 base and 0 bases, there was a span of 9 bases. This CDR3 has 15 amino acids. The CDR3 sequence is CASSLRGMDQETQYF. In nucleotides, the CDR3 is TGTGCCAGCAGCTTAAGAGGGATGGACCAAGAGACCCAGTACTTC.

V usage is TRBV15 and J usage is TRBJ1-1; TRBD1 might be the D (5 bases). Germline lookup yields CDR1 LNHNV and CDR2 YYDKDF (reference sequence). Trimming took off 8 bases at V and 2 bases at J, with 12 bases between the two ends. CDR3 length: 13 amino acids. The CDR3 nucleotides are TGTGCCACCCGGGGGGGGTCCAACACTGAAGCTTTCTTT. Encoded protein: CATRGGSNTEAFF.

V and J are TRBV11-2 and TRBJ2-5; tentative D call: TRBD2 (6 bases). The V and J ends lost 3 bases and 3 bases respectively, with 14 bases between them. This CDR3 spans 15 amino acids. The V gene's germline CDR1 is SGHAT and CDR2 FQNNGV. DNA for the CDR3: TGTGCCAGCAGCTTGTATGGGGGGAATGAAGAGACCCAGTACTTC. Amino acids: CASSLYGGNEETQYF.

The gene calls are TRBV5-1 and TRBJ1-4; 8 bases map to TRBD1. This CDR3 contains 13 residues. In germline, CDR1 is SGHRS, CDR2 YFSETQ. V gave up 4 bases and J gave up 13 bases; unmatched junction bases: 9. Here the CDR3 reads CASSGEDRVRLFF. The CDR3 region has the DNA TGCGCCAGCAGCGGGGAGGACAGGGTAAGACTGTTTTTT.

This chain connects TRBV25-1 to TRBJ2-7; 8 bases line up with TRBD2. CDR1 and CDR2 (germline): MGHDK, SYGVNS. V lost 7 bases, J lost 4 bases, and 3 bases stayed unmatched. The CDR3 runs 12 residues. CDR3 bases: TGTGCCAGCACTGCTAGCGGGTACGAGCAGTACTTC. Translated, it gives CASTASGYEQYF.

This sequence joins TRBV6-6 and TRBJ2-1; 13 bases agree with TRBD2. This CDR3 contains 16 residues. Germline V gene sequence: CDR1 MNHNY, CDR2 SVGAGI (reference sequence). J lost 5 bases, V lost 5 bases, and 6 bases had no gene match. The CDR3 nucleotides are TGTGCCAGCAGTCCCCCGGGACTAGCGGGGAACAATGAGCAGTTCTTC. It is translated as CASSPPGLAGNNEQFF.